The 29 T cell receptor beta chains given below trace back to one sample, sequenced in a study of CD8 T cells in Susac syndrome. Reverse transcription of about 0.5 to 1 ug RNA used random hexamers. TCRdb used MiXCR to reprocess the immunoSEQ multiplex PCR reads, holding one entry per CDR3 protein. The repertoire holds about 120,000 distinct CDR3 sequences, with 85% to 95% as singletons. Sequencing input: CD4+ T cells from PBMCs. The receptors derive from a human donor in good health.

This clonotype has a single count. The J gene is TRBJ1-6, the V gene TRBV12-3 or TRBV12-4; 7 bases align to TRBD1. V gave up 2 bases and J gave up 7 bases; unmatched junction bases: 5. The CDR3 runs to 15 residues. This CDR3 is CASSLSPTGNSPLHF. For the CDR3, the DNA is TGTGCCAGCAGTTTAAGTCCGACAGGGAATTCACCCCTCCACTTT.

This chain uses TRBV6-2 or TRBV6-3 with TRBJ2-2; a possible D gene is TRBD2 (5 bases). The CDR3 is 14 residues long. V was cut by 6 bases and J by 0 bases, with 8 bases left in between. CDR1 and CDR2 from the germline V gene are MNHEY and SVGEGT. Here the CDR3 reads CASSRGSNTGELFF. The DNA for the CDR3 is TGTGCCAGCAGCCGGGGTTCGAACACCGGGGAGCTGTTTTTT.

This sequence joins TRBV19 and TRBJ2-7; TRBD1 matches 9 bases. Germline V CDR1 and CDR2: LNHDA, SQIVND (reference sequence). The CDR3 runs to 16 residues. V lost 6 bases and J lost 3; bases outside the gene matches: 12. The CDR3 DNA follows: TGTGCCAGTAGCCGGACAGGGGCGCGCCCCGACTACGAGCAGTACTTC. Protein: CASSRTGARPDYEQYF. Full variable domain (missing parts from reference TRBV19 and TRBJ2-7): DGGITQSPKYLFRKEGQNVTLSCEQNLNHDAMYWYRQDPGQGLRLIYYSQIVNDFQKGDIAEGYSVSREKKESFPLTVTSAQKNPTAFYLCASSRTGARPDYEQYFGPGTRLTVT.

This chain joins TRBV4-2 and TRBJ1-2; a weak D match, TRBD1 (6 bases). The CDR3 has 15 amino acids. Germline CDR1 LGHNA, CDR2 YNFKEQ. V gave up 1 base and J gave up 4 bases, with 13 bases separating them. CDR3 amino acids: CASSQGSGVIYGYTF. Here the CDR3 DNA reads TGTGCCAGCAGCCAAGGTTCAGGGGTGATCTATGGCTACACCTTC.

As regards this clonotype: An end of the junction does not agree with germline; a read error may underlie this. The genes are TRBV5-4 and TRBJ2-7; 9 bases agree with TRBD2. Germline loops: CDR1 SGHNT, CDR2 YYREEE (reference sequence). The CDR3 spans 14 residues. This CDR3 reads CAGSLGLAIYEQYF. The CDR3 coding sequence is TGTGCCGGCAGCCTCGGACTAGCGATCTACGAGCAGTACTTC.

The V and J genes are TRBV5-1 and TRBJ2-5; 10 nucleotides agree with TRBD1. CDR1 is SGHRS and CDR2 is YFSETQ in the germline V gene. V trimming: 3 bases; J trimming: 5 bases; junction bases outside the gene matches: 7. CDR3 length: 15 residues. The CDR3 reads CASSYGQGGTETQYF. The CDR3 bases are TGCGCCAGCAGCTACGGACAGGGGGGTACGGAGACCCAGTACTTC. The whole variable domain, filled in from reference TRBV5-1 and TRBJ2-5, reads KAGVTQTPRYLIKTRGQQVTLSCSPISGHRSVSWYQQTPGQGLQFLFEYFSETQRNKGNFPGRFSGRQFSNSRSEMNVSTLELGDSALYLCASSYGQGGTETQYFGPGTRLLVL.

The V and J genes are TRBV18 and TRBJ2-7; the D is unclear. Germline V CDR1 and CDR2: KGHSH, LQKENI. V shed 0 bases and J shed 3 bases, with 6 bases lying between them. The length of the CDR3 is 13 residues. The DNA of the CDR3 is TGTGCCAGCTCACCACCAATAGACTACGAGCAGTACTTC. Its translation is CASSPPIDYEQYF.

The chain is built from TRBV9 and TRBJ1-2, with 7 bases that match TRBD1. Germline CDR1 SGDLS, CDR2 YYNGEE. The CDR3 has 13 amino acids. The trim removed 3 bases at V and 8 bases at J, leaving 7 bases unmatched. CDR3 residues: CASSATGFRGYTF. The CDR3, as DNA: TGTGCCAGCAGCGCGACAGGGTTCCGCGGCTACACCTTC.

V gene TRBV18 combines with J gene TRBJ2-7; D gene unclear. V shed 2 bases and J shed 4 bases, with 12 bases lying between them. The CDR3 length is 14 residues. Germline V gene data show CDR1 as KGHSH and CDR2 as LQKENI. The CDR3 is CASSPTRQEYEQYF. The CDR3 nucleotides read TGTGCCAGCTCACCAACTCGGCAGGAATACGAGCAGTACTTC.

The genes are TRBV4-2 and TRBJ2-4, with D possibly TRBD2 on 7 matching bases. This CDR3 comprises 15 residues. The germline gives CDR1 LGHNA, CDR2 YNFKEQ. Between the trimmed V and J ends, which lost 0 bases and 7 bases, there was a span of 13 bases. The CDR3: CASSQETGGWNIQYF. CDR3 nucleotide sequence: TGTGCCAGCAGCCAAGAAACGGGGGGCTGGAACATTCAGTACTTC.

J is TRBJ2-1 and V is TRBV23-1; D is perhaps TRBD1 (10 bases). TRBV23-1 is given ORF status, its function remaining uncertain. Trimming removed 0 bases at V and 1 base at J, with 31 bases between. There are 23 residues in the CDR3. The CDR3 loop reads CASSQSGQGPEGTSPGSYNEQFF. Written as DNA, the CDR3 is TGCGCCAGCAGTCAATCGGGACAGGGGCCTGAAGGGACTAGCCCGGGGTCCTACAATGAGCAGTTCTTC.

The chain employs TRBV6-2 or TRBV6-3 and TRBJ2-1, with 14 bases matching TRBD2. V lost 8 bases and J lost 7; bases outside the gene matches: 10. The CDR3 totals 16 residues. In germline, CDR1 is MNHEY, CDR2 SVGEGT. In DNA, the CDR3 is TGTGCCAGCGAGGGACTAGCGGGAGAAACTATAAATGAGCAGTTCTTC. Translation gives CASEGLAGETINEQFF.

For the CDR3, the DNA is TGTGCCAGCAGCTCACAGGGAGCCGCTAACTATGGCTACACCTTC. It codes for CASSSQGAANYGYTF. The rearrangement uses TRBV7-9 and TRBJ1-2; D is possibly TRBD1 (6 bases). Trimming took 4 bases from V and 0 from J, leaving 12 bases between them. The length of the CDR3 is 15 residues. Germline-derived CDR1 and CDR2 are SEHNR and FQNEAQ (reference sequence).

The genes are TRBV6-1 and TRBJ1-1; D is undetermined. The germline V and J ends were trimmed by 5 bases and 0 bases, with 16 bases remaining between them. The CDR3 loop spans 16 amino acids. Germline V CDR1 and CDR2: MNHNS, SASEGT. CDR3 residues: CASSPRSVSMNTEAFF. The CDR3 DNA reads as TGTGCCAGCAGTCCACGATCAGTATCCATGAACACTGAAGCTTTCTTT.

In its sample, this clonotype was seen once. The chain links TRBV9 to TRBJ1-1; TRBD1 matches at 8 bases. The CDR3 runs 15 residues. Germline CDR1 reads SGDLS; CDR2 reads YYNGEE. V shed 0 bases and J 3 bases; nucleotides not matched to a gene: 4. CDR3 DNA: TGTGCCAGCAGCGTAGCTGGGACAGGCGACACTGAAGCTTTCTTT. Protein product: CASSVAGTGDTEAFF. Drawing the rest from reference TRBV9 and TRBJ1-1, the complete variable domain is DSGVTQTPKHLITATGQRVTLRCSPRSGDLSVYWYQQSLDQGLQFLIQYYNGEERAKGNILERFSAQQFPDLHSELNLSSLELGDSALYFCASSVAGTGDTEAFFGQGTRLTVV.

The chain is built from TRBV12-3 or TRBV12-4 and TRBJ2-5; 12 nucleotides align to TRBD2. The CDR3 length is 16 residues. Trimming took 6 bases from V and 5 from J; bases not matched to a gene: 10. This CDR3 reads CASSYSSGGAGETQYF. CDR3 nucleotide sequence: TGTGCCAGCAGCTATTCTAGCGGGGGGGCCGGGGAGACCCAGTACTTC.

This chain's CDR3 is CASSQDQTNTEAFF. The CDR3 region has the DNA TGTGCCAGCAGCCAAGATCAGACGAACACTGAAGCTTTCTTT. This chain uses TRBV3-1 with TRBJ1-1; D not certain. Germline V gene sequence: CDR1 LGHDT, CDR2 YNNKEL (reference sequence). CDR3 size: 14 residues. V was clipped by 0 bases and J by 1 base, with 6 bases between them.

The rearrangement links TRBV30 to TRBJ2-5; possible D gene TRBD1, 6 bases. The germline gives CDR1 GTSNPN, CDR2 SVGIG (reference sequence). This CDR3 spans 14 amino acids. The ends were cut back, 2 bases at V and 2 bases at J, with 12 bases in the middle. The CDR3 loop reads CAWSWGQKQETQYF. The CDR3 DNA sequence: TGTGCCTGGAGTTGGGGGCAAAAACAAGAGACCCAGTACTTC.

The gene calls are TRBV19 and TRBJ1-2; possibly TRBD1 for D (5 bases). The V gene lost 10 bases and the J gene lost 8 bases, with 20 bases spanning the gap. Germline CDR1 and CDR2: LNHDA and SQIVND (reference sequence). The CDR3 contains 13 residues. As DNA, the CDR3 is TGTGCCACTAGCCCTGGAACTGGGGACGGCTACACCTTC. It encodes CATSPGTGDGYTF.

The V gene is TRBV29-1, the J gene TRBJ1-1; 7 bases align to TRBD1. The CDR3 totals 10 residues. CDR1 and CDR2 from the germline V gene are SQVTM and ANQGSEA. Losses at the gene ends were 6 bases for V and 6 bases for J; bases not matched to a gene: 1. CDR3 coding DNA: TGCAGCGTGGGGACAGCTGAAGCTTTCTTT. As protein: CSVGTAEAFF. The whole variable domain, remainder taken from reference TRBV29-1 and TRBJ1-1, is SAVISQKPSRDICQRGTSLTIQCQVDSQVTMMFWYRQQPGQSLTLIATANQGSEATYESGFVIDKFPISRPNLTFSTLTVSNMSPEDSSIYLCSVGTAEAFFGQGTRLTVV.

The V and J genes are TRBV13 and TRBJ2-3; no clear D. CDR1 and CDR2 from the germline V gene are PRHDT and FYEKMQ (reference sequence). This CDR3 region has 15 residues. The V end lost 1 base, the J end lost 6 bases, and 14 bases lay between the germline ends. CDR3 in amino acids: CASSLVRSLGDTQYF. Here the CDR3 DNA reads TGTGCCAGCAGCTTAGTACGGTCACTTGGGGATACGCAGTATTTT.

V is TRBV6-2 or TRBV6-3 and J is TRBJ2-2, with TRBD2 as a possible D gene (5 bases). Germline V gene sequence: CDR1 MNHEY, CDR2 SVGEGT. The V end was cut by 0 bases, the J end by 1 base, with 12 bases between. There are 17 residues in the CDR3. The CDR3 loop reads CASSYSKGRGNTGELFF. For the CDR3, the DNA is TGTGCCAGCAGTTACTCGAAGGGTCGGGGGAACACCGGGGAGCTGTTTTTT.

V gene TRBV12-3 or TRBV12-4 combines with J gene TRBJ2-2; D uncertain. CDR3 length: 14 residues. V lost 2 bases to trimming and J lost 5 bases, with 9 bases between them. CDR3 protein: CASSLFRGTGELFF. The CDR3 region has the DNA TGTGCCAGCAGTTTATTCCGAGGTACCGGGGAGCTGTTTTTT.

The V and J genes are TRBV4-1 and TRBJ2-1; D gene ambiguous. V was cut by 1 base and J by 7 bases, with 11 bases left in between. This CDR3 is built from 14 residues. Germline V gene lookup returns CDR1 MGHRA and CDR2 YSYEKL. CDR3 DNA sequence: TGCGCCAGCAGCCAAGTCGCAGGTAGGAATGAGCAGTTCTTC. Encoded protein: CASSQVAGRNEQFF.

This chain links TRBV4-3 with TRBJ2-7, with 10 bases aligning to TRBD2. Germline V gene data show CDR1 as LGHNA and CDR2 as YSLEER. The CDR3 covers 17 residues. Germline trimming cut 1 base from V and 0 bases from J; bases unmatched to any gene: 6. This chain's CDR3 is CASSQARLAGYSYEQYF. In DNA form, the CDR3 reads TGCGCCAGCAGCCAAGCCCGACTAGCGGGTTACTCCTACGAGCAGTACTTC.

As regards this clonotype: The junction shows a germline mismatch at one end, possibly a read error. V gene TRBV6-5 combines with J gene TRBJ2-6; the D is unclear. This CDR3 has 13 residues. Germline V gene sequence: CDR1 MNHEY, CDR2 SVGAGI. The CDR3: CASRYSGANVLTF. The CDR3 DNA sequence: TGTGCCAGCAGATACTCTGGGGCCAACGTCCTGACTTTC.

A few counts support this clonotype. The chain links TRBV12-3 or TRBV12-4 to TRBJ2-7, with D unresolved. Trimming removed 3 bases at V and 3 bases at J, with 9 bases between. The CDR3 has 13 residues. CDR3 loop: CASSLARDYEQYF. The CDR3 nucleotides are TGTGCCAGCAGTTTGGCGAGAGACTACGAGCAGTACTTC.

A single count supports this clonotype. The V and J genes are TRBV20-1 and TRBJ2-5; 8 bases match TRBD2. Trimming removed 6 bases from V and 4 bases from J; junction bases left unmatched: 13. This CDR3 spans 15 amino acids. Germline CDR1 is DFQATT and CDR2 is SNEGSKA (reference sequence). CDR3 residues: CSAVPTSGRRETQYF. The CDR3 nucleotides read TGCAGTGCCGTACCTACTAGCGGAAGGAGAGAGACCCAGTACTTC.

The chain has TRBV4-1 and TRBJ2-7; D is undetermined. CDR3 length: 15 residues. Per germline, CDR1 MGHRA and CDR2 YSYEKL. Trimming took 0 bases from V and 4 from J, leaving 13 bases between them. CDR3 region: CASSQEVQTPYEQYF. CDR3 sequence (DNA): TGCGCCAGCAGCCAAGAAGTTCAGACACCGTACGAGCAGTACTTC.